The following is a T cell receptor (beta chain) sequence with its context. The antigen is unknown. This sample was taken from a study of cytomegalovirus exposure and HLA in healthy donors. V was clipped by 3 bases and J by 4 bases, with 17 bases between them. The CDR3 loop spans 16 amino acids. Germline assignment: CDR1 MNHEY and CDR2 SMNVEV (reference sequence). Findings and caveats of the study: Reports indicate that TCR beta sequences accurately predicted the HLA-A and HLA-B alleles of most subjects.

Both 60 Vbeta primers and 13 Jbeta primers went into the PCR. The assay was immunoSEQ multiplex PCR, and TCRdb's table has in-frame clones only and misses some. The data contain about 190,000 clones, roughly 81% of them singletons. Sample: PBMCs. The sequence was collected from a woman aged 25 to 45 in good health and CMV-seropositive. This chain joins TRBV27 and TRBJ2-3; a weak D match, TRBD2 (5 bases). The CDR3 DNA reads as TGTGCCAGCAGTTTTCTCCTAATGGGAGCCCCAGATACGCAGTATTTT. Translation gives CASSFLLMGAPDTQYF.